These 9 T cell receptor beta chains were all obtained from the same sample, sequenced in a study of cytomegalovirus exposure and HLA in healthy donors. Primers for the PCR totalled 60 Vbeta and 13 Jbeta. The table came from immunoSEQ multiplex PCR; TCRdb's copy has only in-frame clones and leaves some out. The sample lists about 93,000 clones; around 81% were seen once. Specimen: PBMCs. These receptors came from a man in his thirties or forties in good health and CMV-seronegative.

The chain is built from TRBV10-3 and TRBJ1-2; D may be TRBD1 (5 bases). Trimming left V 0 bases short and J 2 bases short, with 7 bases between. This CDR3 comprises 14 residues. CDR1 and CDR2 from the germline V gene are ENHRY and SYGVKD. The DNA of the CDR3 is TGTGCCATCAGTGAGTCTCAGGGAAACTATGGCTACACCTTC. It specifies CAISESQGNYGYTF.

The V gene is TRBV2, the J gene TRBJ2-4, with D possibly matching TRBD2 (6 bases). Germline-derived CDR1 and CDR2 are SNHLY and FYNNEI. The V end was cut by 9 bases, the J end by 1 base, with 16 bases between. This CDR3 comprises 15 residues. CDR3 nucleotides: TGTGCCAGAGGAGGGACTGCCGGGGCCAAAAACATTCAGTACTTC. This codes for CARGGTAGAKNIQYF.

This chain joins TRBV9 and TRBJ2-7; D is possibly TRBD1 (5 bases). V lost 5 bases to trimming and J lost 5 bases, with 14 bases between them. Germline V gene lookup returns CDR1 SGDLS and CDR2 YYNGEE. This CDR3 spans 13 amino acids. CDR3 residues: CASSLQGGDEQYF. The CDR3 DNA reads as TGTGCCAGCAGTTTGCAGGGTGGGGACGAGCAGTACTTC.

The rearrangement links TRBV29-1 to TRBJ1-1; D possibly corresponds to TRBD1 (6 bases). Deletions cut 5 bases from V and 6 bases from J, with 19 bases between. This CDR3 comprises 14 residues. CDR1 SQVTM and CDR2 ANQGSEA come from the germline V gene. The CDR3 DNA sequence: TGCAGCGTTCACAGGGCGTATGATATGGCTGAAGCTTTCTTT. Encoded protein: CSVHRAYDMAEAFF.

The chain is built from TRBV7-9 and TRBJ2-7; 13 bases agree with TRBD2. Germline V gives CDR1 SEHNR, CDR2 FQNEAQ (reference sequence). The CDR3 contains 14 residues. CDR3 nucleotide sequence: TGTTCCAGCCGGTCCGGACTAGCGGGAGCCGAGCAGTACGTC. It encodes CSSRSGLAGAEQYV.

The V call is TRBV5-6, the J call TRBJ1-1; 9 nucleotides agree with TRBD1. Germline CDR1 and CDR2: SGHDT and YYEEEE. The CDR3 loop spans 17 amino acids. The J segment lost 7 bases and the V segment lost 2 bases, leaving 15 bases of the junction unmatched. The CDR3 bases are TGTGCCAGCAGCTTAAGTCCCACGGGACAGGGTGTGGGTGAAGCTTTCTTT. Its protein is CASSLSPTGQGVGEAFF.

The chain recombines TRBV5-5 with TRBJ1-4; D is possibly TRBD1 (5 bases). Germline CDR1 SGHKS, CDR2 YYEKEE (reference sequence). The CDR3 length is 15 residues. V gave up 0 bases and J gave up 10 bases, with 16 bases separating them. CDR3 residues: CASSLERPGPGKLFF. The CDR3 bases are TGTGCCAGCAGCTTGGAGCGTCCAGGGCCAGGAAAACTGTTTTTT.

The V gene is TRBV7-2, the J gene TRBJ2-4; D possibly corresponds to TRBD1 (5 bases). The CDR3 length is 14 residues. Between the trimmed V and J ends, which lost 5 bases and 6 bases, there was a span of 14 bases. Germline V CDR1 and CDR2: SGHTA, FQGNSA. CDR3 sequence (DNA): TGTGCCAGCAGCCCGATGACAGATATAAACATTCAGTACTTC. It translates to CASSPMTDINIQYF.

The chain combines TRBV6-5 with TRBJ2-5; TRBD1 might be the D (5 bases). The CDR3 has 12 amino acids. Germline V lookup: CDR1 MNHEY, CDR2 SVGAGI. Trimming left V 4 bases short and J 12 bases short, with 15 bases between. The CDR3 nucleotides are TGTGCCAGCAGTTCCCAGGGTGGTGTGAAGTACTTC. Protein product: CASSSQGGVKYF.